This T cell receptor beta chain was observed in a study of cytomegalovirus exposure and HLA in healthy donors. Overall study context: The approximately 670 first-cohort repertoires and the 95 to 150 validation repertoires shared the same platform, a later analysis reported.

Sequencing was performed with immunoSEQ multiplex PCR; in TCRdb, only in-frame clones are kept and a portion is missing. The table shows under 200,000 clones, with 65% to 90% occurring only once. Unmatched junction bases numbered 6, after V lost 4 bases and J lost 5 bases. This CDR3 comprises 15 residues. Germline V CDR1 and CDR2: SGHVS, FNYEAQ. General study results and limits: It was about 180 TCR beta chains that were listed as cytomegalovirus-associated. Through in vitro validation, a few CMV-associated chains were shown to be specific for CMV antigens.

The donors were members of the validation cohort comprising approximately 110 subjects, separate from the roughly 600-subject first cohort. Turning to this clone: The antigen is not known.

The V call is TRBV7-6, the J call TRBJ2-3; 10 bases agree with TRBD2. The TCR originated in a woman under 30 in good health and CMV-seronegative. The material sequenced was PBMCs. CDR3 sequence reads: CASSSLLAGEDTQYF. The CDR3 DNA sequence: TGTGCCAGCAGCTCCCTCCTAGCGGGAGAAGATACGCAGTATTTT. Drawing the rest from reference TRBV7-6 and TRBJ2-3, the complete variable domain is GAGVSQSPRYKVTKRGQDVALRCDPISGHVSLYWYRQALGQGPEFLTYFNYEAQQDKSGLPNDRFSAERPEGSISTLTIQRTEQRDSAMYRCASSSLLAGEDTQYFGPGTRLTVL.